Following are 11 T cell receptor beta chains from one sample sequenced in a study of shared clonotypes between healthy human individuals. The repertoire was sequenced with immunoSEQ multiplex PCR; TCRdb's copy has only in-frame clones and lacks some. The sample includes around 2.1 million clones, just over 90% of them seen just once. Positively selected for CCR7, the CD45RO-negative cells used as naive CD8 cells excluded terminally differentiated effector memory CD45RA+ cells. The sequencing sample was made of naive CD8+ T cells from PBMCs. The receptors here all came from a man younger than 35 in good health. Some clones in this sample may be carry-over from other donors' samples.

V and J are TRBV5-4 and TRBJ1-1; a weak D match, TRBD1 (6 bases). Trimming removed 4 bases at V and 3 bases at J, with 13 bases between. CDR3 length equals 14 residues. CDR1 SGHNT and CDR2 YYREEE come from the germline V gene (reference sequence). Written as DNA, the CDR3 is TGTGCCAGCAGCGGATCATCAGGGGACACTGAAGCTTTCTTT. Its translation: CASSGSSGDTEAFF. The full variable domain, in which reference TRBV5-4 and TRBJ1-1 provide the parts outside the CDR3, is ETGVTQSPTHLIKTRGQQVTLRCSSQSGHNTVSWYQQALGQGPQFIFQYYREEENGRGNFPPRFSGLQFPNYSSELNVNALELDDSALYLCASSGSSGDTEAFFGQGTRLTVV.

V usage is TRBV30 and J usage is TRBJ1-5; no reliable D call. The CDR3 has 13 amino acids. The V gene lost 2 bases and the J gene lost 7 bases, with 12 bases spanning the gap. The V gene's germline CDR1 is GTSNPN and CDR2 SVGIG (reference sequence). The CDR3: CAWSRDDGQPQHF. The CDR3 region has the DNA TGTGCCTGGAGTAGGGATGATGGACAGCCCCAGCATTTT.

On this clone: This sample includes further DNA sequences coding for the same CDR3. V is TRBV27 and J is TRBJ1-1, with D uncertain. Germline loops: CDR1 MNHEY, CDR2 SMNVEV (reference sequence). Trimming left V 1 base short and J 1 base short, with 4 bases between. This CDR3 contains 13 residues. This CDR3 reads CASSLFPNTEAFF. CDR3 in DNA: TGTGCCAGCAGTTTATTCCCGAACACTGAAGCTTTCTTT.

A remark on this clone: Additional DNA sequences in this sample encode the identical CDR3. The genes are TRBV11-2 and TRBJ2-5, with D unresolved. V lost 4 bases and J lost 7, with 7 bases in between. Germline V CDR1 and CDR2: SGHAT, FQNNGV. The CDR3 has 11 residues. This CDR3 is CASSSPGTQYF. In DNA form, the CDR3 reads TGTGCCAGCAGCTCACCTGGGACCCAGTACTTC.

J is TRBJ2-7 and V is TRBV15; either TRBD1 or TRBD2 may supply D (6 bases each). Germline CDR1 reads LNHNV; CDR2 reads YYDKDF (reference sequence). V was pared by 3 bases and J by 2 bases, with 14 bases between. The CDR3 is 15 residues long. The CDR3 protein is CATSSLGGSPYEQYF. Written as DNA, the CDR3 is TGTGCCACCAGCAGCCTAGGGGGGTCCCCCTACGAGCAGTACTTC.

The chain uses TRBV10-3 and TRBJ1-2; tentative D call: TRBD1 (5 bases). Germline CDR1 and CDR2: ENHRY and SYGVKD. This CDR3 has 12 residues. Between the trimmed V and J ends, which lost 5 bases and 7 bases, there was a span of 11 bases. The CDR3 reads CAISRDGSGYTF. The CDR3 bases are TGTGCCATCAGTCGGGACGGATCTGGCTACACCTTC.

V is TRBV5-5 and J is TRBJ1-1; 7 positions agree with TRBD1. The J segment lost 3 bases and the V segment lost 4 bases, leaving 12 bases of the junction unmatched. The germline gives CDR1 SGHKS, CDR2 YYEKEE (reference sequence). CDR3 size: 16 residues. The DNA of the CDR3 is TGTGCCAGCAGCAAGACAGGGACACCCGTTCACACTGAAGCTTTCTTT. Its translation: CASSKTGTPVHTEAFF.

The chain joins TRBV7-8 to TRBJ2-7; D gene uncertain. Looked up from germline, CDR1 is SGHVS and CDR2 is FQNEAQ. V lost 5 bases and J 0 bases, leaving 5 bases between the germline ends. The CDR3 is 12 amino acids. CDR3 DNA: TGTGCCAGCAGCATACACTCCTACGAGCAGTACTTC. It encodes CASSIHSYEQYF.

Comment on this clone: A read error may explain this, as a much larger clone is one base away. Other nucleotide sequences in the sample specify the same CDR3. The rearrangement joins TRBV28 to TRBJ1-1; 9 bases fit TRBD1. The CDR3 is 14 amino acids. Germline V lookup: CDR1 MDHEN, CDR2 SYDVKM. The CDR3 sequence is CASSGDRGSAEAFF. In nucleotides, the CDR3 is TGTGCCAGCAGTGGTGACAGGGGGAGCGCTGAGGCTTTCTTT.

This chain connects TRBV7-2 to TRBJ2-1; TRBD2 might be the D (6 bases). Trimming stripped 1 base from V and 0 bases from J, with 19 bases between. This CDR3 contains 19 residues. CDR1 and CDR2 from the germline V gene are SGHTA and FQGNSA. The CDR3 region is CASSLGRPSAGVSYNEQFF. The CDR3 DNA reads TGTGCCAGCAGCTTAGGTCGTCCTAGCGCCGGAGTCTCCTACAATGAGCAGTTCTTC.

In regard to this clone: The sample carries other DNA sequences with the same CDR3. The V and J genes are TRBV28 and TRBJ2-1; D uncertain. This CDR3 contains 11 residues. Per the germline V gene, CDR1 is MDHEN and CDR2 is SYDVKM. Trimming left V 5 bases short and J 4 bases short, with 3 bases between. The chain's CDR3 is CASSPYNEQFF. The CDR3 coding sequence is TGTGCCAGCAGTCCGTACAATGAGCAGTTCTTC.